This T cell receptor beta chain derives from a study of blood T cell repertoires in COVID-19. Background on the study: T cells, B-cell-depleted T cells, or PBMCs supplied cDNA or gDNA.

Germline V gene data show CDR1 as ENHRY and CDR2 as SYGVKD. After removal of 8 bases from V and 4 bases from J, the junction contained 12 bases not matched to a gene. The CDR3 has 16 amino acids. Per the original data handling: Estimation of nucleated cell counts relied on the amplification of reference gene primers. Data came from immunoSEQ multiplex PCR; TCRdb stores just in-frame clones and leaves some out. That table gives V, J and clone size, and the DNA gave D and trimming. The sample has about 42,000 clones, 80% to 90% seen once. This chain uses TRBV10-3 with TRBJ2-7; 12 bases align to TRBD1. This sequence was found in a young man with active or convalescent COVID-19. Sequenced input: peripheral blood. The CDR3 DNA is TGTGCCATCCGAAGGCGGCGGGACAGGGGGCCTTACGAGCAGTACGTC. It encodes CAIRRRRDRGPYEQYV.